This TCR beta chain is from a study of vaccination effects on CD4 cells after COVID-19. Findings of the study overall: In the study, convalescent patients were few, and early post-infection timepoints were absent.

Concerning this clone itself: Its antigen is currently unknown.

Trimming removed 4 bases from V and 4 bases from J; junction bases left unmatched: 12. This CDR3 is built from 17 residues. Germline values: CDR1 SGDLS, CDR2 YYNGEE. TCRdb keeps only in-frame clones here, not all; method: immunoSEQ multiplex PCR. This table has under 80,000 clones, roughly 73% appearing once. Prior to sequencing, the ViraFEST assay stimulated PBMC with viral peptide pools, which expanded the antigen-specific CD4+ T cells. Upon completion of under eleven days in culture, CD4+ T cells were isolated. Confirmation by PCR established that the person had SARS-CoV-2 infection between March and December 2020.

The clonotype comes from a human donor who had a prior SARS-CoV-2 infection. V is TRBV9 and J is TRBJ2-5, with 11 bases aligning to TRBD2. Sequencing was performed on CD4+ T cells from PBMCs cultured with HIV peptides, taken before COVID-19 vaccination. Indicated subset: HIV-1 Nef peptide pool negative control/reference culture. The CDR3, as DNA: TGTGCCAGCAGCCGACTAGCGGGGTTTTTAGGGGGAGAGACCCAGTACTTC. It specifies CASSRLAGFLGGETQYF.